Listed below are T cell receptor beta chains from one sample, sequenced in a study of control samples from healthy donors and cancer patients. TCRdb's copy holds only in-frame clones and misses some; the assay was immunoSEQ multiplex PCR. The sample includes roughly 150,000 clones, about 93% of them seen just once. Input material: blood. The receptors derive from a woman in her twenties or thirties in good health. The CDR3 runs from the conserved cysteine through the conserved F or W. D genes are given only for firm matches. Clone size is shown for a subset of rows, as once, few, many or a class of expanded clone.

j_call v_call clone_size d_call cdr3_nt cdr3_aa
TRBJ2-1 TRBV30 - - TGTGCCTGGAGAGGGGGAGGTAGGAATGAGCAGTTCTTC CAWRGGGRNEQFF
TRBJ2-3 TRBV7-3 - TRBD1 TGTGCCAGCAGCCTCGACAGGGCTCAGGATACGCAGTATTTT CASSLDRAQDTQYF
TRBJ2-3 TRBV5-1 - - TGCGCCAGCAGCTTGGAACCCCCCCCCGGAGATACGCAGTATTTT CASSLEPPPGDTQYF
TRBJ2-3 TRBV6-5 - - TGTGCCAGCACGACAGGCCCTAGCACAGATACGCAGTATTTT CASTTGPSTDTQYF
TRBJ2-7 TRBV18 once - TGTGCCAGCTTTCAGGGCCCGCCCTACGAGCAGTACTTC CASFQGPPYEQYF
TRBJ2-2 TRBV6-5 - - TGTGCCAGCAGTTACGACCCCCTGGTAGGGGAGCTGTTTTTT CASSYDPLVGELFF
TRBJ2-5 TRBV10-3 - - TGTGCCATCAGTGAGTCGACAGGGAGGACCCAAGAGACCCAGTACTTC CAISESTGRTQETQYF
TRBJ1-3 TRBV18 - - TGTGCCAGCTCACCGGAGGGACTGGGAAACACCATATATTTT CASSPEGLGNTIYF
TRBJ2-2 TRBV7-2 - - TGTGCCAGCAGCCCAGGGGCCGCCGGGGAGCTGTTTTTT CASSPGAAGELFF
TRBJ2-3 TRBV13 - - TGTGCCAGCAGCTTCCGTTTAGCCCAGGGCACAGATACGCAGTATTTT CASSFRLAQGTDTQYF
TRBJ2-1 TRBV29-1 once - TGCAGCGTTGAAGATGGGGAATGGACAGGGTCGGGAGGTAGCAATGAGCAGTTCTTC CSVEDGEWTGSGGSNEQFF
TRBJ2-1 TRBV7-9 - TRBD2 TGTGCCAGCAGCTTAGTGGGCGGGAGGGGAAGGGTGGATGAGCAGTTCTTC CASSLVGGRGRVDEQFF
TRBJ2-5 TRBV11-2 - TRBD2 TGTGCCAGCAGCTCGGGGGGGCAAGAGACCCAGTACTTC CASSSGGQETQYF
TRBJ1-4 TRBV7-8 - - TGTGCCAGCAGCTACTGGGACCGTCAAACTAATGAAAAACTGTTTTTT CASSYWDRQTNEKLFF
TRBJ1-3 TRBV30 - - TGTGCCGCGGCGCCCTCTGGAAACACCATATATTTT CAAAPSGNTIYF
TRBJ2-7 TRBV30 - - TGTGCCTGGAGTCCGGGGTCGGGACATTACTACGAGCAGTACTTC CAWSPGSGHYYEQYF
TRBJ1-1 TRBV4-1 medium-sized TRBD1 TGCGCCAGCAGGCGACAGGGGGCAGCGGACACTGAAGCTTTCTTT CASRRQGAADTEAFF
TRBJ1-5 TRBV9 - - TGTGCCAGCAGCCCTGTGGGTAGATGGGATCAGCCCCAGCATTTT CASSPVGRWDQPQHF
TRBJ1-5 TRBV28 - TRBD1 TGTGCCAGCAGTTTAGGGACAGGCTCCAATCAGCCCCAGCATTTT CASSLGTGSNQPQHF
TRBJ2-1 TRBV12-5 - TRBD2 TGTGCTAGTGGTTTCGGGACTAGCGGATACAATGAGCAGTTCTTC CASGFGTSGYNEQFF
TRBJ1-1 TRBV18 - - TGTGCCAGCTCCCAGCGTATTGGAGGGACTAGCACTGAAGCTTTCTTT CASSQRIGGTSTEAFF
TRBJ2-3 TRBV27 - - TGTGCCAGCAGACCTCAAAGGCTTCTGGGAGATACGCAGTATTTT CASRPQRLLGDTQYF
TRBJ2-1 TRBV6-5 - - TGTGCCAGCAGTACTGGAATTGAGCAGTTCTTC CASSTGIEQFF